This T cell receptor beta chain was observed in a study of blood T cell repertoires in COVID-19 (dated by TCRdb to 2020 to 2022). About the investigation overall: Samples from collaborators originated in the United States, Italy and Spain and spanned both the acute and convalescent phases of COVID-19. The material from the prospective study consisted of cDNA or gDNA derived from T cells, B-cell-depleted T cells, or PBMCs. Subjects who had been exposed to COVID-19, were actively infected with it, or had recovered from it provided the deeply sampled blood TCRbeta repertoires that made up the dataset. The repertoires were released in a freely available public database intended as a resource for research on the immune response to SARS-CoV-2. Samples came from the ongoing ImmuneRACE study (first 160 participants) plus 1,254 subjects from 6 global collaborators. Nearly every sample came with metadata listing a de-identified subject ID, COVID-19 status, age in years and sex. Where available, HLA class I and class II types were taken from metadata supplied by the sample provider and were not determined by assay-based typing.

V and J are truncated by 3 bases and 1 base respectively, leaving an intervening sequence of 6 bases. The CDR3 numbers 13 residues from cysteine through phenylalanine. Of the read, only the CDR3 DNA is kept; its 39 bases are in frame from base 1. CDR1 is given as LNHDA and CDR2 as SQIVND, both from the germline V gene (reference sequence). TCRbeta CDR3 regions were amplified from genomic DNA by means of the immunoSEQ Assay, a bias-controlled multiplex PCR. The authors' pipeline ran thus. The number of nucleated cells in each sample was estimated by amplification of reference gene primers within the assay. To quantify the absolute abundance of each unique TCRbeta CDR3 rearrangement, sequence reads were collapsed and filtered. Productive Simpson clonality was computed per sample as the square root of Simpson's diversity index over productive rearrangements. In its TCRdb copy, this immuneACCESS table keeps in-frame sequences only and misses some clones. Where compared with another copy, unresolved V genes explain less than half of these, and the others have no known cause. Clone size and V and J calls were adopted from that table, with D and trimming inferred from the DNA. Within this sample are a few hundred thousand clones, with approximately 88% of them counted one time only. The top ten constitute 5% to 7.5% of the sample.

General conclusions and limits of the study: How much clinical and demographic metadata was included differed by source and by participant, and the metadata was provided uncurated.

About this clone itself: Its cognate antigen has yet to be identified. Nothing much larger sits one base from this clone, and base qualities are not available. Additional DNA sequences in this sample encode the identical CDR3.

A second Seattle source provided samples from volunteer blood donors who had recovered from COVID-19. Whole blood was collected in K2EDTA tubes by collaborating institutions according to the institutions' own protocols. For TCRbeta analysis, collaborators shipped samples in one of three forms: frozen whole blood, isolated PBMCs, or DNA extracted from either of those sample types. The receptor was isolated from a man aged 18 to 29 who had recovered from COVID-19. The chain joins TRBV19 to TRBJ1-1, with the D gene not confidently named. Sequenced sample: peripheral blood. The CDR3: CASSIGENTEAFF. The nucleotide sequence reads as follows: TGTGCCAGTAGTATCGGGGAGAACACTGAAGCTTTCTTT. The CDR3 plus the reference TRBV19 and TRBJ1-1 genes for the other parts give the full variable domain: DGGITQSPKYLFRKEGQNVTLSCEQNLNHDAMYWYRQDPGQGLRLIYYSQIVNDFQKGDIAEGYSVSREKKESFPLTVTSAQKNPTAFYLCASSIGENTEAFFGQGTRLTVV.